Listed here is a single TCR beta chain. Its antigen is not known. This sample stems from a study of cytomegalovirus exposure and HLA in healthy donors. Study summary: The Caucasian-associated ancestry cluster contained 81% of the approximately 410 genotyped donors. Findings and limits, study-wide: The study recorded 150 to 200 TCR beta chains that were cytomegalovirus-associated.

At collection, donors were nominally healthy, but unrecorded immune exposures were probable. With 60 Vbeta and 13 Jbeta primers, the PCR was carried out. The authors' processing: In a later analysis, of tens of millions of unique beta chains, 9 million to 11 million appeared in at least two donors. Profiled with immunoSEQ multiplex PCR; TCRdb holds only in-frame clones, not every one. The V and J calls and clone size are taken from that table; D and trimming were inferred from the DNA. The sample has fewer than 110,000 clones; about 74% are singletons. J lost 4 bases, V lost 5 bases, and 11 bases had no gene match. CDR3 length: 15 amino acids. Germline CDR1 SQVTM, CDR2 ANQGSEA.

This sequence joins TRBV29-1 and TRBJ2-3; TRBD2 aligns across 8 bases. The TCR was taken from a woman in her forties in good health and CMV-seropositive. Sequencing input: PBMCs. In DNA, the CDR3 is TGCAGCGTTTGTAGCGGGACACTAGATCCAGATACGCAGTATTTT. Translation gives CSVCSGTLDPDTQYF.